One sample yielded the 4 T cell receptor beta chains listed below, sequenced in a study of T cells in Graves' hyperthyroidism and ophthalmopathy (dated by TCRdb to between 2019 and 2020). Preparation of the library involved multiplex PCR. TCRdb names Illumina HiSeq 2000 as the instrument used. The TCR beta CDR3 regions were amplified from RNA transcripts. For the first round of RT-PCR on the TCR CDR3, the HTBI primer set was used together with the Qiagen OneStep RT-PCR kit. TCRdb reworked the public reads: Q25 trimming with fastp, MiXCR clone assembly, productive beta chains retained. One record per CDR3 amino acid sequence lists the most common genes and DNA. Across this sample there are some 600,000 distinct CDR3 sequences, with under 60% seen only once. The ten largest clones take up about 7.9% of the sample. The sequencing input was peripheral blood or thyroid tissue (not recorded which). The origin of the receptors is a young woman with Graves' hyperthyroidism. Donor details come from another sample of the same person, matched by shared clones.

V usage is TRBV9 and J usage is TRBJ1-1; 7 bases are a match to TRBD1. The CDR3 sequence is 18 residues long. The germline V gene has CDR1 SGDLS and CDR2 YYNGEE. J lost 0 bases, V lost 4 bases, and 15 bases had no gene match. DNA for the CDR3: TGTGCCAGCAGCCGGTGGGCCGGGACAGCCTCGATGAACACTGAAGCTTTCTTT. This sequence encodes CASSRWAGTASMNTEAFF.

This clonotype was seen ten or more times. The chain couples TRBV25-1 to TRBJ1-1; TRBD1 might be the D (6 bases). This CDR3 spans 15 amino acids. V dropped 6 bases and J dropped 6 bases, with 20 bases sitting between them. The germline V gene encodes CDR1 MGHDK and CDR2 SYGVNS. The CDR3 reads CASSHQGQGKAEAFF. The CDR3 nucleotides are TGTGCCAGCAGCCACCAGGGGCAGGGGAAAGCTGAAGCTTTCTTT.

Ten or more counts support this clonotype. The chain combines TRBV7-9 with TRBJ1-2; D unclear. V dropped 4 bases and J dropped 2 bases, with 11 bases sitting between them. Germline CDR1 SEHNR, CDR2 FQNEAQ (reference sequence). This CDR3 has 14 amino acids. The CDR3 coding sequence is TGTGCCAGCAGCTCGACTATTAAGAACTATGGCTACACCTTC. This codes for CASSSTIKNYGYTF.

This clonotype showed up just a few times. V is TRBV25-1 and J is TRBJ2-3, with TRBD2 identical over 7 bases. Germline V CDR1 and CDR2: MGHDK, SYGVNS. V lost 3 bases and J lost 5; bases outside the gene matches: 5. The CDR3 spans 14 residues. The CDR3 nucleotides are TGTGCCAGCAGTGACCCGGGGGGAGGAGATACGCAGTATTTT. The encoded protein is CASSDPGGGDTQYF.